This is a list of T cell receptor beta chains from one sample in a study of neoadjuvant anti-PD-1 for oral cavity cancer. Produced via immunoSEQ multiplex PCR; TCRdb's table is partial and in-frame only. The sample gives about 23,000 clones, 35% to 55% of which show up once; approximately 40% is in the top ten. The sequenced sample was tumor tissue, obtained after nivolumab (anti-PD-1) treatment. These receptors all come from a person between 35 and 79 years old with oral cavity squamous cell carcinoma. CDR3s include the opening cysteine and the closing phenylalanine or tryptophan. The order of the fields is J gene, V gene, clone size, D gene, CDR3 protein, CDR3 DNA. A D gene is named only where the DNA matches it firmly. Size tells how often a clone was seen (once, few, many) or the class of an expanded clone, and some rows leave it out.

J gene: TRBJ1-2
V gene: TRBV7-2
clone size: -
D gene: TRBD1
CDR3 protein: CASSAGQGLYTF
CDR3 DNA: TGTGCCAGCAGCGCCGGACAGGGCCTCTACACCTTC

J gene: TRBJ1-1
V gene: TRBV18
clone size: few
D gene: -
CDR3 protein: CASSREGATEAFF
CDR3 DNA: TGTGCCAGCTCCCGAGAAGGGGCCACTGAAGCTTTCTTT

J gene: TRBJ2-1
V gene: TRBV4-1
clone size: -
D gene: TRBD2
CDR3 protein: CASSQERGGHYNEQFF
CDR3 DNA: TGCGCCAGCAGCCAAGAACGGGGGGGGCACTACAATGAGCAGTTCTTC

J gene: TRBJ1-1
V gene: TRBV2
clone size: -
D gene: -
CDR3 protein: CASSYDQMNTEAFF
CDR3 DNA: TGTGCCAGCAGTTACGATCAAATGAACACTGAAGCTTTCTTT

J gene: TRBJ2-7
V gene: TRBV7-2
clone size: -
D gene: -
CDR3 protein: CASSLGAGISYEQYF
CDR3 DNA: TGTGCCAGCAGCCTCGGTGCAGGGATTAGCTACGAGCAGTACTTC

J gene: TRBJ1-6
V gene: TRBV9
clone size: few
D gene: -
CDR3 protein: CASSATGGWSPLHF
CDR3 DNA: TGTGCCAGCAGCGCCACGGGAGGGTGGTCACCCCTCCACTTT

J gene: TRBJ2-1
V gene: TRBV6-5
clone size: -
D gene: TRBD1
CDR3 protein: CASSPRGSSYNEQFF
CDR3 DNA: TGTGCCAGCAGCCCCAGGGGGAGCTCCTACAATGAGCAGTTCTTC

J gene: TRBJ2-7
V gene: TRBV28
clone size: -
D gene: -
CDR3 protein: CASEGDQGYYEQYF
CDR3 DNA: TGTGCCAGCGAGGGGGATCAGGGCTACTACGAGCAGTACTTC

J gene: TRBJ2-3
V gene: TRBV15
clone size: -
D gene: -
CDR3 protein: CATSRGGTDTQYF
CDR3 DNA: TGTGCCACCAGCAGAGGAGGGACTGATACGCAGTATTTT

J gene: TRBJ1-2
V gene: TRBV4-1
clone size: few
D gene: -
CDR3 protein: CASSQSLTVTNYGYTF
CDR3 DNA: TGCGCCAGCAGCCAATCCCTAACTGTTACTAACTATGGCTACACCTTC

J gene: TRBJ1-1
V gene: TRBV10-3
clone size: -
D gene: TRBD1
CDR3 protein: CAISIGTANTEAFF
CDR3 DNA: TGTGCCATCAGCATAGGGACAGCGAACACTGAAGCTTTCTTT

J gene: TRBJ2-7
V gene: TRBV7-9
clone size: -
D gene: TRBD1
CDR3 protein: CASSSRTGKFYEQYF
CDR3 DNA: TGTGCCAGCAGCTCCCGGACAGGGAAATTCTACGAGCAGTACTTC

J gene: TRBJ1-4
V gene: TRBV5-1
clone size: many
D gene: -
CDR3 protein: CASSLGDLGEKLFF
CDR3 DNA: TGCGCCAGCAGCTTGGGGGACCTTGGTGAAAAACTGTTTTTT

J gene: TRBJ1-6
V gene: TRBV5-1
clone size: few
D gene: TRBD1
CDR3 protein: CASSSGTGAGDSPLHF
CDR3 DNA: TGCGCCAGCAGCTCCGGGACAGGGGCTGGGGATTCACCCCTCCACTTT

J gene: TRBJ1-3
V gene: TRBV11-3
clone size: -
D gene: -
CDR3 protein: CASSLAPGFGNTIYF
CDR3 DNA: TGTGCCAGCAGCTTAGCCCCGGGGTTCGGAAACACCATATATTTT

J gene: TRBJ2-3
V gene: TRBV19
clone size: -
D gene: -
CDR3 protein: CASSIGRTDTQYF
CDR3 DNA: TGTGCCAGTAGTATAGGCCGCACAGATACGCAGTATTTT

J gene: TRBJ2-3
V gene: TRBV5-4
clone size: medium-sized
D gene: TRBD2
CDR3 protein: CASSFLAGATGSTDTQYF
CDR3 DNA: TGTGCCAGCAGCTTCCTAGCGGGGGCCACGGGGAGCACAGATACGCAGTATTTT

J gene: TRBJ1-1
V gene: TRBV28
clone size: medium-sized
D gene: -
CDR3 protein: CASTDSGTLNTEAFF
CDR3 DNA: TGTGCCAGCACCGACTCCGGGACACTGAACACTGAAGCTTTCTTT

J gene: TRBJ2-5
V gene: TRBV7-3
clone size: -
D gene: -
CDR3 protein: CASSLNGGGIETQYF
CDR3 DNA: TGTGCCAGCAGCTTGAACGGGGGCGGGATTGAGACCCAGTACTTC

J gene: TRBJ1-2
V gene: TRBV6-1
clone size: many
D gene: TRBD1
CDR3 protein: CAGDIRGRDGGYTF
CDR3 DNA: TGTGCCGGGGACATCAGGGGGCGCGATGGTGGCTACACCTTC

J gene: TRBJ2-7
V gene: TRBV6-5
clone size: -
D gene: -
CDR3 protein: CASSFGRLHEQYF
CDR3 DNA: TGTGCCAGCAGTTTCGGACGCCTGCACGAGCAGTACTTC

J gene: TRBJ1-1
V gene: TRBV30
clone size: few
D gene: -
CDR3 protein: CAWRGHKNTEAFF
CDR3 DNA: TGTGCCTGGAGAGGGCATAAGAACACTGAAGCTTTCTTT

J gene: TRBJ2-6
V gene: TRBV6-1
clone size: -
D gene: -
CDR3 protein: CASSESLGSGANVLTF
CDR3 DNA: TGTGCCAGCAGTGAAAGTCTTGGCTCTGGGGCCAACGTCCTGACTTTC

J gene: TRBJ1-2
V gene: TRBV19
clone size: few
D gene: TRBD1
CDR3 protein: CASSSGYRGGGYTF
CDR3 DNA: TGTGCCAGTAGTAGCGGGTACAGGGGCGGGGGCTACACCTTC

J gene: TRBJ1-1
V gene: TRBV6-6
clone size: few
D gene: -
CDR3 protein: CASRRGQSTEAFF
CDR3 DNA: TGTGCCAGCAGACGCGGACAGTCAACTGAAGCTTTCTTT

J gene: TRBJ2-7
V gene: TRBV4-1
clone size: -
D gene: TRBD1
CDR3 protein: CASSQDSRDRALGGGCYEQYF
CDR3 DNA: TGCGCCAGCAGCCAAGATTCCCGGGACAGGGCACTGGGTGGGGGATGTTACGAGCAGTACTTC

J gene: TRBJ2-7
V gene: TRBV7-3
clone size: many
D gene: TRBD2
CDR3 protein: CASSATSGSSYEQYF
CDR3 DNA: TGTGCCAGCAGTGCGACTAGCGGATCCTCCTACGAGCAGTACTTC

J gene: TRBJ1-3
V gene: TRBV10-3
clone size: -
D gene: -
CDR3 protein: CAISEVGSGNTIYF
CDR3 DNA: TGTGCCATCAGTGAAGTAGGGTCTGGAAACACCATATATTTT

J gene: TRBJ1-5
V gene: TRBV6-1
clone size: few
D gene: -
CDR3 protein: CASSRRNSNQPQHF
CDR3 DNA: TGTGCCAGCAGTCGGAGAAATAGCAATCAGCCCCAGCATTTT

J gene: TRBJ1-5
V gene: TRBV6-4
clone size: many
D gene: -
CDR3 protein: CASSRDGPAYSNQPQHF
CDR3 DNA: TGTGCCAGCTCTCGGGACGGACCTGCGTATAGCAATCAGCCCCAGCATTTT

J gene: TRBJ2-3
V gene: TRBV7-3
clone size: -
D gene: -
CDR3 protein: CASSLEGATTDTQYF
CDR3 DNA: TGTGCCAGCAGCTTGGAGGGGGCTACCACAGATACGCAGTATTTT

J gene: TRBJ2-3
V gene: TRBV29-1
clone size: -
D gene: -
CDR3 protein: CSVDPGVSTDTQYF
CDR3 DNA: TGCAGCGTTGACCCCGGGGTTAGCACAGATACGCAGTATTTT

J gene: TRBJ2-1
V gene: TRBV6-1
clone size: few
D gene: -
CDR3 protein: CASSPGLTNNEQFF
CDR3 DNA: TGTGCCAGCAGTCCGGGACTGACAAACAATGAGCAGTTCTTC

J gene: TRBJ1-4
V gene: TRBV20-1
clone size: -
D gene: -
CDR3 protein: CSGTDNEKLFF
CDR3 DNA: TGCAGTGGGACAGATAATGAAAAACTGTTTTTT

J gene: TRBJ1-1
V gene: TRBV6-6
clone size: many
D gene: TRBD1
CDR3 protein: CASRLQGVPNTEAFF
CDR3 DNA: TGTGCCAGCAGATTACAGGGGGTGCCGAACACTGAAGCTTTCTTT